These 21 T cell receptor beta chains originate from one sample sequenced in a study of cytotoxic CD8 clonotypes in ibrutinib-treated CLL. TCRdb's copy holds only in-frame clones and misses some; the assay was immunoSEQ multiplex PCR. The sample lists some 98,000 clones; approximately 80% were seen once. The specimen comprised PBMCs, sampled after 12 months of ibrutinib treatment. These receptors originate from a human donor with chronic lymphocytic leukemia.

The genes are TRBV6-6 and TRBJ1-1; no reliable D call. The germline V gene has CDR1 MNHNY and CDR2 SVGAGI (reference sequence). V was pared by 0 bases and J by 2 bases, with 1 base between. The CDR3 consists of 12 residues. CDR3 nucleotide sequence: TGTGCCAGCAGTTACTCTAACACTGAAGCTTTCTTT. This gives the protein CASSYSNTEAFF.

The gene calls are TRBV30 and TRBJ2-7, with D perhaps TRBD2 (6 bases). Trimming took off 4 bases at V and 7 bases at J, with 20 bases between the two ends. The CDR3 has 14 amino acids. The V gene's germline CDR1 is GTSNPN and CDR2 SVGIG (reference sequence). The CDR3 DNA follows: TGTGCCTGGATGAGGGACTCAAAGTCTGGTGAGCAGTACTTC. Its protein product is CAWMRDSKSGEQYF.

This clone appeared a single time. The chain employs TRBV6-1 and TRBJ2-3; D uncertain. CDR3 length equals 11 residues. Germline lookup yields CDR1 MNHNS and CDR2 SASEGT. Trimming cost V 6 bases and J 6 bases, with 7 bases left between them. The CDR3 is CASRTPDTQYF. The CDR3 DNA is TGTGCCAGCAGAACCCCGGATACGCAGTATTTT.

V usage is TRBV14 and J usage is TRBJ2-6; TRBD1 matches 7 bases. The CDR3 sequence is 15 residues long. Germline V gene lookup returns CDR1 SGHDN and CDR2 FVKESK. After removal of 4 bases from V and 5 bases from J, the junction contained 5 bases not matched to a gene. CDR3 sequence: CASSPPGGRANVLTF. CDR3 nucleotides: TGTGCCAGCAGCCCCCCAGGGGGTCGGGCCAACGTCCTGACTTTC.

The chain employs TRBV7-3 and TRBJ2-2; D gene unclear. The V end lost 5 bases, the J end lost 0 bases, and 7 bases lay between the germline ends. The V gene's germline CDR1 is SGHTA and CDR2 FQGTGA. The CDR3 runs 14 residues. This CDR3 reads CASSPGSNTGELFF. The CDR3 bases are TGTGCCAGCAGCCCCGGCTCGAACACCGGGGAGCTGTTTTTT.

This chain uses TRBV25-1 with TRBJ2-6; 9 positions match TRBD2. Per germline, CDR1 MGHDK and CDR2 SYGVNS. V lost 6 bases and J lost 2; bases outside the gene matches: 11. The CDR3 is 18 residues long. CDR3 nucleotides: TGTGCCAGCAGCACGTCCCCAGGCGGGGGGGCTGGGGCCAACGTCCTGACTTTC. It yields the protein CASSTSPGGGAGANVLTF.

DNA for the CDR3: TGTGCCAGCAGCTTAGCCGCCGGATGGCGGGGGGGACTACGAGAGCAGTACTTC. It translates to CASSLAAGWRGGLREQYF. V and J are TRBV7-9 and TRBJ2-7; TRBD2 matches at 9 bases. The V and J ends lost 0 bases and 7 bases, in that order; junction bases with no gene match: 16. Germline V gene lookup returns CDR1 SEHNR and CDR2 FQNEAQ (reference sequence). The CDR3 contains 18 residues. The complete variable domain, with remaining parts taken from reference TRBV7-9 and TRBJ2-7, reads DTGVSQNPRHKITKRGQNVTFRCDPISEHNRLYWYRQTLGQGPEFLTYFQNEAQLEKSRLLSDRFSAERPKGSFSTLEIQRTEQGDSAMYLCASSLAAGWRGGLREQYFGPGTRLTVT.

The J gene is TRBJ2-1, the V gene TRBV6-6; 10 bases align to TRBD2. The CDR3 length is 15 residues. The germline V gene has CDR1 MNHNY and CDR2 SVGAGI (reference sequence). The V segment lost 5 bases and the J segment 5 bases; nucleotides outside the gene matches: 6. The DNA of the CDR3 is TGTGCCAGCAGTGACCCTAGCGGGAGAAACAATGAGCAGTTCTTC. Protein product: CASSDPSGRNNEQFF.

This rearrangement joins TRBV5-1 to TRBJ1-4; tentatively, D is TRBD1 (5 bases). The CDR3 contains 15 residues. Germline CDR1 and CDR2: SGHRS and YFSETQ. Deletions cut 2 bases from V and 3 bases from J, with 11 bases between. The CDR3 nucleotides read TGCGCCAGCAGCTTAGCAGGGACGTCTAATGAAAAACTGTTTTTT. Translation: CASSLAGTSNEKLFF.

The chain employs TRBV2 and TRBJ2-2, with D perhaps TRBD2 (5 bases). Trimming took 0 bases from V and 5 from J, leaving 7 bases between them. The CDR3 runs to 14 residues. Germline CDR1 SNHLY, CDR2 FYNNEI. CDR3 loop: CASSEAGVTGELFF. The CDR3 nucleotides are TGTGCCAGCAGTGAAGCGGGAGTTACCGGGGAGCTGTTTTTT.

The chain combines TRBV11-1 with TRBJ2-2; D possibly corresponds to TRBD1 (5 bases). This CDR3 is built from 14 residues. From germline, CDR1 is SGHAT and CDR2 FQDESV (reference sequence). Trimming stripped 3 bases from V and 15 bases from J, with 20 bases between. The CDR3 sequence: CASSFNGAPDPLFF. The CDR3 DNA follows: TGTGCCAGCAGCTTTAATGGGGCTCCCGATCCGTTGTTTTTT. Combining the CDR3 with reference TRBV11-1 and TRBJ2-2 gives the whole variable domain EAEVAQSPRYKITEKSQAVAFWCDPISGHATLYWYRQILGQGPELLVQFQDESVVDDSQLPKDRFSAERLKGVDSTLKIQPAELGDSAMYLCASSFNGAPDPLFFGEGSRLTVL.

This sequence joins TRBV29-1 and TRBJ1-5; TRBD1 is a possible D gene (5 bases). This CDR3 has 13 amino acids. The germline CDR1 and CDR2 sequences are SQVTM and ANQGSEA. V was clipped by 3 bases and J by 4 bases, with 10 bases between them. The CDR3 DNA reads as TGCAGCGTTGATCAGGGTAGAAATCAGCCCCAGCATTTT. This codes for CSVDQGRNQPQHF.

This clone was counted once. The V call is TRBV6-5, the J call TRBJ1-4, with D uncertain. V gave up 6 bases and J gave up 2 bases, with 10 bases separating them. Germline V gene sequence: CDR1 MNHEY, CDR2 SVGAGI. This CDR3 contains 14 residues. CDR3 DNA: TGTGCCAGCAGCCCCGGGTCTACTAATGAAAAACTGTTTTTT. Protein: CASSPGSTNEKLFF.

CDR3 sequence (DNA): TGCGCCAGCAGCCGCGCAGCCAACACTGAAGCTTTCTTT. This sequence encodes CASSRAANTEAFF. V usage is TRBV4-1 and J usage is TRBJ1-1, with no clear D. The CDR3 contains 13 residues. Trimming shortened V by 4 bases and J by 2 bases, and 8 bases separated the two germline ends. Germline V gene sequence: CDR1 MGHRA, CDR2 YSYEKL.

This clone came up once. The V call is TRBV29-1, the J call TRBJ1-1; D gene ambiguous. In germline, CDR1 is SQVTM, CDR2 ANQGSEA. Trimming shortened V by 6 bases and J by 1 base, and 15 bases separated the two germline ends. CDR3 length equals 14 residues. The CDR3 DNA reads as TGCAGCGTCCCATTATCGGGGTCGAACACTGAAGCTTTCTTT. It translates to CSVPLSGSNTEAFF.

The V gene is TRBV29-1, the J gene TRBJ2-3, with 10 nucleotides matching TRBD1. The CDR3 totals 14 residues. From germline, CDR1 is SQVTM and CDR2 ANQGSEA. V shed 4 bases and J 4 bases; nucleotides not matched to a gene: 5. The chain's CDR3 is CSVVWGQGSDTQYF. The DNA for the CDR3 is TGCAGCGTTGTCTGGGGACAGGGGTCAGATACGCAGTATTTT.

CDR3 sequence reads: CASSPPAQGPDTQYF. The CDR3 region has the DNA TGTGCCAGCTCACCCCCAGCTCAGGGGCCAGATACGCAGTATTTT. This chain links TRBV18 with TRBJ2-3; possibly TRBD1 for D (6 bases). The germline V gene encodes CDR1 KGHSH and CDR2 LQKENI. This CDR3 contains 15 residues. The V end lost 3 bases, the J end lost 4 bases, and 14 bases lay between the germline ends.

CDR3 in amino acids: CASSPQVGTNSPLHF. For the CDR3, the DNA is TGCGCCAGCAGCCCCCAGGTGGGGACAAATTCACCCCTCCACTTT. The J gene is TRBJ1-6, the V gene TRBV5-1; tentative D call: TRBD1 (6 bases). CDR3 length equals 15 residues. The germline V gene encodes CDR1 SGHRS and CDR2 YFSETQ. V shed 4 bases and J shed 7 bases, with 15 bases lying between them.

V gene TRBV27 combines with J gene TRBJ1-1, with D uncertain. Germline V gives CDR1 MNHEY, CDR2 SMNVEV (reference sequence). The V gene lost 6 bases and the J gene lost 4 bases, with 15 bases spanning the gap. This CDR3 region has 14 residues. The CDR3 DNA reads TGTGCCAGCAGGCAATTAGGGAGTCCCACTGAAGCTTTCTTT. Its translation is CASRQLGSPTEAFF.

This rearrangement joins TRBV2 to TRBJ1-3; D remains ambiguous. Germline V lookup: CDR1 SNHLY, CDR2 FYNNEI. V lost 7 bases, J lost 7 bases, and 11 bases lay in between. The CDR3 extends over 12 amino acids. CDR3 sequence reads: CASMGVGNTIYF. The CDR3 nucleotides are TGTGCCAGCATGGGAGTGGGGAACACCATATATTTT.

V gene TRBV7-8 combines with J gene TRBJ1-1; a possible D gene is TRBD1 (6 bases). V dropped 4 bases and J dropped 7 bases, with 10 bases sitting between them. In germline, CDR1 is SGHVS, CDR2 FQNEAQ. The CDR3 totals 12 residues. CDR3 sequence (DNA): TGTGCCAGCAGCTCCGGGGGCCGTGAAGCTTTCTTT. Translating it yields CASSSGGREAFF.